This T cell receptor beta chain was found in a study of PD-1 blockade in classical Hodgkin lymphoma. Study-level background: Patients were given intravenous nivolumab, 3 mg/kg, every 2 weeks. Study-level results: When nivolumab was started under 1 year after ASCT, patients were excluded. For complete responders, baseline diversity was comparable to that of newly diagnosed patients. Sources of repertoire differences remain undefined, possibly disease activity or prior therapy.

About this clone: Antigen: not known.

The table came from immunoSEQ multiplex PCR; TCRdb's copy has only in-frame clones and leaves some out. The data hold approximately 60,000 clones, with approximately 88% observed a single time. Between the trimmed V and J ends, which lost 2 bases and 6 bases, there was a span of 11 bases. Germline CDR1 and CDR2: SGHRS and YFSETQ. CDR3 length: 14 residues. Each of the patients experienced relapse following autologous stem cell transplantation, and their brentuximab vedotin exposure differed. The sample consisted of peripheral blood mononuclear cells (PBMCs), taken at baseline. The clonotype comes from a human donor with classical Hodgkin lymphoma. This chain links TRBV5-1 with TRBJ2-2; possibly TRBD1 for D (5 bases). CDR3: CASSLVGAAGELFF. CDR3 bases: TGCGCCAGCAGCTTAGTAGGGGCTGCCGGGGAGCTGTTTTTT.